The source of this T cell receptor beta chain is a study of blood T cell repertoires in COVID-19. V gave up 4 bases and J gave up 2 bases; unmatched junction bases: 2. CDR1 and CDR2 (germline): SNHLY, FYNNEI. This CDR3 has 14 amino acids. Per the authors' pipeline: Researchers report that nucleated cell counts were estimated from reference gene primer amplification. Repertoires were generated with immunoSEQ multiplex PCR, while TCRdb's copy carries only in-frame clones and drops some. Clone size and the V and J calls come from that table; the DNA yielded D and trimming. This table holds roughly 260,000 clones, about 90% found once. Participants came from roughly 24 US areas, aged about 18 to 90 years. Clinical history as reported by participants underpinned cohort assignment.

The sample comprised PBMCs or T cells enriched from blood (not recorded which). This receptor was identified in a woman in her twenties or thirties with acute COVID-19. V usage is TRBV2 and J usage is TRBJ1-2; 9 positions match TRBD1. The CDR3 sequence: CASSADRGNYGYTF. CDR3 DNA sequence: TGTGCCAGCAGTGCTGACAGGGGGAACTATGGCTACACCTTC.